The 4 T cell receptor beta chains below were found in one sample sequenced in a study of T cell responses to AZD1222 COVID-19 vaccine. Sequencing was performed with immunoSEQ multiplex PCR; in TCRdb, only in-frame clones are kept and a portion is missing. Here the sample spans roughly 100,000 clones, more than 85% being singletons. This sample comprised peripheral blood, obtained on day 0 of AZD1222 vaccination. Receptors originate from an adult in good health.

The chain carries TRBV2 and TRBJ2-3; D possibly corresponds to TRBD1 (7 bases). Germline values: CDR1 SNHLY, CDR2 FYNNEI. Trimming cost V 11 bases and J 0 bases, with 15 bases left between them. The CDR3 extends over 14 amino acids. DNA for the CDR3: TGTGCCGGGGGGACAGAAACTAGCACAGATACGCAGTATTTT. This translates into CAGGTETSTDTQYF.

This chain uses TRBV7-6 with TRBJ1-2, with D possibly being TRBD1 (5 bases). This CDR3 is 15 amino acids long. The germline V and J ends were trimmed by 4 bases and 3 bases, with 15 bases remaining between them. Germline V gene sequence: CDR1 SGHVS, CDR2 FNYEAQ. This CDR3 is CASSSRDAGDYGYTF. For the CDR3, the DNA is TGTGCCAGCAGCTCAAGGGACGCGGGGGACTATGGCTACACCTTC.

The chain couples TRBV28 to TRBJ2-1; 10 nucleotides match TRBD2. The CDR3 runs 18 residues. J was trimmed by 6 bases and V by 2 bases; bases with no gene match: 13. Germline V gene sequence: CDR1 MDHEN, CDR2 SYDVKM. CDR3 residues: CASSLPPEGSGRPNEQFF. The CDR3 nucleotides are TGTGCCAGCAGTTTACCCCCCGAGGGTAGCGGGAGGCCCAATGAGCAGTTCTTC.

The DNA for the CDR3 is TGTGCCTGGAGTGACAGGGGAATCGGCTACACCTTC. This translates into CAWSDRGIGYTF. The rearrangement joins TRBV30 to TRBJ1-2; 7 bases line up with TRBD1. Looked up from germline, CDR1 is GTSNPN and CDR2 is SVGIG (reference sequence). Trimming took 1 base from V and 8 from J; bases not matched to a gene: 4. The CDR3 totals 12 residues. The whole variable domain, filled in from reference TRBV30 and TRBJ1-2, reads SQTIHQWPATLVQPVGSPLSLECTVEGTSNPNLYWYRQAAGRGLQLLFYSVGIGQISSEVPQNLSASRPQDRQFILSSKKLLLSDSGFYLCAWSDRGIGYTFGSGTRLTVV.